Below are 20 T cell receptor beta chains sequenced from a single sample in a study of T cells in Graves' hyperthyroidism and ophthalmopathy. Authors of the study amplified TCR beta CDR3 regions from RNA transcripts. HTBI primers were used for first-round RT-PCR of the TCR CDR3. TCRdb processed the multiplex PCR reads anew with MiXCR; each CDR3 protein has one entry. Of 400,000 to 500,000 distinct CDR3 sequences listed, around 15% are singletons. The material sequenced was blood. These TCRs come from a woman aged 18-35 years with Graves' hyperthyroidism.

As regards this clonotype: Germline is not matched at one junction end, which may reflect a read error. This chain uses TRBV7-3 with TRBJ2-2; weak D call: TRBD2 (6 bases). Germline lookup yields CDR1 SGHTA and CDR2 FQGTGA. There are 14 residues in the CDR3. This CDR3 reads CVSSSTLAPGELFF. The CDR3 DNA reads TGTGTCAGCAGCTCGACACTAGCTCCCGGGGAGCTGTTTTTT.

This clonotype was seen more than once but under ten times. The chain recombines TRBV7-8 with TRBJ1-1; 10 bases fit TRBD1. In germline, CDR1 is SGHVS, CDR2 FQNEAQ. The CDR3 has 15 amino acids. The V and J ends lost 5 bases and 4 bases, in that order; junction bases with no gene match: 7. The CDR3, as DNA: TGTGCCAGCAGCCCGCAGGACAGGGGGGGCACTGAAGCTTTCTTT. Residues: CASSPQDRGGTEAFF.

A remark on this clonotype: Given a much more abundant clone one base away, this may be a read error. This CDR3 is missing its conserved last phenylalanine or tryptophan, likely due to a read error. This chain connects TRBV3-1 to TRBJ2-5; the D is unclear. This CDR3 comprises 15 residues. V was cut by 0 bases and J by 5 bases, with 13 bases left in between. Per the germline V gene, CDR1 is LGHDT and CDR2 is YNNKEL (reference sequence). The chain's CDR3 is CASSQEGWAGETQYL. The CDR3 coding sequence is TGTGCCAGCAGCCAAGAAGGTTGGGCTGGGGAGACCCAGTACCTC.

This clonotype came up a few times. The CDR3: CASSITAGAADTQYF. The CDR3 DNA sequence: TGTGCCAGTAGTATAACGGCGGGAGCGGCAGATACGCAGTATTTT. V usage is TRBV19 and J usage is TRBJ2-3, with 7 bases identical to TRBD2. The J segment lost 4 bases and the V segment lost 2 bases, leaving 6 bases of the junction unmatched. CDR1 and CDR2 from the germline V gene are LNHDA and SQIVND (reference sequence). The CDR3 extends over 15 amino acids.

This clonotype was picked up many times. This sequence joins TRBV5-1 and TRBJ1-4, with D unresolved. Germline loops: CDR1 SGHRS, CDR2 YFSETQ. V lost 1 base and J 0 bases, leaving 10 bases between the germline ends. The CDR3 spans 16 residues. The chain's CDR3 is CASSLSLSATNEKLFF. DNA of the CDR3: TGCGCCAGCAGCTTGTCTCTCTCTGCAACTAATGAAAAACTGTTTTTT.

This clonotype showed up many times. This chain links TRBV3-1 with TRBJ1-2; weak D call: TRBD1 (5 bases). The V gene lost 4 bases and the J gene lost 4 bases, with 16 bases spanning the gap. Per germline, CDR1 LGHDT and CDR2 YNNKEL (reference sequence). The CDR3 totals 15 residues. The CDR3 DNA sequence: TGTGCCAGCAGCCGCGGGACTCCCGGCAGCTATGGCTACACCTTC. This translates into CASSRGTPGSYGYTF.

For this clonotype: A read error may explain this, as a much larger clone is one base away. The rearrangement joins TRBV15 to TRBJ1-4; D call uncertain. CDR1 is LNHNV and CDR2 is YYDKDF in the germline V gene (reference sequence). The CDR3 has 14 amino acids. Trimming stripped 0 bases from V and 7 bases from J, with 9 bases between. In nucleotides, the CDR3 is TGTGCCACCAGCAGAGATATAGGAAGTGAAAAACTGTTTTTT. This codes for CATSRDIGSEKLFF.

In its sample, this clonotype was seen many times. This sequence joins TRBV5-1 and TRBJ2-7; the match to TRBD1 covers 11 bases. The CDR3 extends over 15 amino acids. The V and J ends lost 0 bases and 2 bases, in that order; junction bases with no gene match: 1. Germline CDR1 SGHRS, CDR2 YFSETQ. The CDR3 is CASSLGTGGAYEQYF. As DNA, the CDR3 is TGCGCCAGCAGCTTGGGGACAGGGGGCGCCTACGAGCAGTACTTC.

This clonotype was observed many times. This chain connects TRBV27 to TRBJ1-1; D perhaps matches TRBD1 (5 bases). The CDR3 is made up of 15 amino acids. CDR1 MNHEY and CDR2 SMNVEV come from the germline V gene (reference sequence). With 6 bases removed from V and 1 base from J, the gap between germline ends came to 15 bases. The DNA of the CDR3 is TGTGCCAGCAGGGACCGCAGGGCAACGAACACTGAAGCTTTCTTT. Its translation is CASRDRRATNTEAFF.

This clonotype was recorded many times. The chain employs TRBV12-3 or TRBV12-4 and TRBJ1-2; D perhaps matches TRBD1 (5 bases). The V end lost 5 bases, the J end lost 4 bases, and 11 bases lay between the germline ends. The CDR3 has 13 amino acids. CDR3 nucleotide sequence: TGTGCCAGCAGTCCCCGGGGCATCTATGGCTACACCTTC. Translation gives CASSPRGIYGYTF.

The rearrangement links TRBV7-3 to TRBJ2-5; TRBD2 agrees at 9 bases. After removal of 5 bases from V and 4 bases from J, the junction contained 11 bases not matched to a gene. CDR3 size: 16 residues. Germline V gene data show CDR1 as SGHTA and CDR2 as FQGTGA. The CDR3 sequence is CASSPQAAGGLETQYF. In nucleotides, the CDR3 is TGTGCCAGCAGCCCACAGGCGGCGGGAGGGTTAGAGACCCAGTACTTC.

At least ten counts were recorded for this clonotype. This sequence joins TRBV4-2 and TRBJ2-7; TRBD1 is a possible D gene (5 bases). Trimming shortened V by 3 bases and J by 5 bases, and 14 bases separated the two germline ends. CDR3 size: 14 residues. CDR1 is LGHNA, CDR2 YNFKEQ, per germline. The CDR3 region has the DNA TGTGCCAGCAGCCAGCACGGCCCCAGGGACGAGCAGTACTTC. Its protein product is CASSQHGPRDEQYF.

The gene calls are TRBV11-2 and TRBJ1-5; 9 positions match TRBD1. J gave up 6 bases and V 4 bases, and 7 bases lay outside the gene matches. CDR3 length: 15 residues. CDR1 and CDR2 from the germline V gene are SGHAT and FQNNGV. CDR3 nucleotide sequence: TGTGCCAGCAGCTACCGGGACAGGGCTGGTCAGCCCCAGCATTTT. Amino acids: CASSYRDRAGQPQHF.

This clonotype was seen more than once but under ten times. The chain combines TRBV20-1 with TRBJ2-5; the match to TRBD2 covers 9 bases. CDR3 length: 14 residues. V trimming: 0 bases; J trimming: 4 bases; junction bases outside the gene matches: 3. The V gene's germline CDR1 is DFQATT and CDR2 SNEGSKA (reference sequence). The CDR3 nucleotides are TGCAGTGCTAGAGACCAACTAGCGGGAGAGACCCAGTACTTC. Protein: CSARDQLAGETQYF.

This clonotype was observed many times. The chain combines TRBV7-9 with TRBJ2-3; no firm D call. Deletions cut 5 bases from V and 4 bases from J, with 13 bases between. From germline, CDR1 is SEHNR and CDR2 FQNEAQ (reference sequence). The CDR3 spans 14 residues. The chain's CDR3 is CASSPRKWADTQYF. The CDR3 nucleotides read TGTGCCAGCAGCCCTAGGAAGTGGGCAGATACGCAGTATTTT.

With regard to this clonotype: One end of the junction fails to match germline, which may point to a read error. The CDR3 DNA sequence: TGTGCCAGCAGTCGGGACGGCCCTAACACTGGAGCTTTCTTT. Its protein product is CASSRDGPNTGAFF. This chain joins TRBV6-2 or TRBV6-3 and TRBJ1-1, with D perhaps TRBD1 (5 bases). The CDR3 totals 14 residues. Germline V CDR1 and CDR2: MNHEY, SVGEGT.

This rearrangement joins TRBV7-9 to TRBJ2-1, with no clear D. The CDR3 covers 16 residues. From germline, CDR1 is SEHNR and CDR2 FQNEAQ (reference sequence). V shed 1 base and J shed 5 bases, with 15 bases lying between them. CDR3: CASSLVRLSPDNEQFF. CDR3 nucleotide sequence: TGTGCCAGCAGCTTAGTGCGGCTCTCCCCCGACAATGAGCAGTTCTTC.

The chain is built from TRBV27 and TRBJ2-7; no clear D gene. Deletions cut 3 bases from V and 2 bases from J, with 8 bases between. From germline, CDR1 is MNHEY and CDR2 SMNVEV (reference sequence). CDR3 length equals 13 residues. CDR3 DNA: TGTGCCAGCAGTTTGAACGGCCCCTACGAGCAGTACTTC. This translates into CASSLNGPYEQYF.

This clonotype has ten or more counts. CDR3 sequence: CASSYHSGGPLEQYV. In DNA form, the CDR3 reads TGTGCCAGCAGTTACCATTCGGGAGGGCCACTCGAGCAGTACGTC. V gene TRBV6-5 combines with J gene TRBJ2-7; TRBD2 agrees at 8 bases. The germline V gene has CDR1 MNHEY and CDR2 SVGAGI. V was clipped by 2 bases and J by 6 bases; unmatched bases: 9. This CDR3 region has 15 residues.

This clonotype has more than one count but fewer than ten. The junction shows a germline mismatch at one end, possibly a read error. This sequence joins TRBV6-1 and TRBJ1-2; D possibly corresponds to TRBD1 (5 bases). Per germline, CDR1 MNHNS and CDR2 SASEGT. The CDR3 extends over 14 amino acids. CDR3 nucleotides: TGTGCCAGCGGTGAACCCGAGAGGGGCTATGGCTACACCTTC. It yields the protein CASGEPERGYGYTF.